This T cell receptor beta chain was captured in a study of blood T cell repertoires in COVID-19. Study details: The United States, Italy and Spain were the sources of the acute and convalescent COVID-19 samples. PBMCs, B-cell-depleted T cells, or T cells provided the cDNA or gDNA that made up the material.

In the original processing: Estimation of nucleated cell counts was performed using reference gene primer amplification. Clones were sequenced by immunoSEQ multiplex PCR, and TCRdb holds only the in-frame ones, with some missing. The V and J calls and clone size come from that table; D and trimming were worked out from the DNA. The table lists 220,000 or so clones, roughly 84% of them singletons. CDR1 is SEHNR, CDR2 FQNEAQ, per germline (reference sequence). There are 14 residues in the CDR3. V dropped 5 bases and J dropped 3 bases, with 11 bases sitting between them. Study members were between roughly 18 and 100 years old and lived in 24 US regions.

This receptor was identified in a woman in her forties who had recovered from COVID-19. The chain uses TRBV7-9 and TRBJ1-5, with D perhaps matching TRBD1 (6 bases). Sequences were obtained from PBMCs or T cells enriched from blood (not recorded which). CDR3 amino acids: CASSKDSSNQPQHF. CDR3 sequence (DNA): TGTGCCAGCAGCAAGGACAGTTCCAATCAGCCCCAGCATTTT.